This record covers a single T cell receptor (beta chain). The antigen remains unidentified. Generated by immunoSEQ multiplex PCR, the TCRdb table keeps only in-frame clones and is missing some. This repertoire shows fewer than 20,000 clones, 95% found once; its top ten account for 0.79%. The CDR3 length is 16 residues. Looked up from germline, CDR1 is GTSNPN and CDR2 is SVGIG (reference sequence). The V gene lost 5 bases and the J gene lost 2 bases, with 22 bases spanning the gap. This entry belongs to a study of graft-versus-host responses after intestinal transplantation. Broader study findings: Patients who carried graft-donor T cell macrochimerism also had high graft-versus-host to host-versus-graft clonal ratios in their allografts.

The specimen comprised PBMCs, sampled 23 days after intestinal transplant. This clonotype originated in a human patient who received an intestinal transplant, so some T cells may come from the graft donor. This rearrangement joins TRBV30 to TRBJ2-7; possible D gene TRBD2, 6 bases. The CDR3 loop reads CAWGVLPGLPPYEQYF. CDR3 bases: TGTGCCTGGGGGGTCTTGCCGGGACTCCCCCCCTACGAGCAGTACTTC.